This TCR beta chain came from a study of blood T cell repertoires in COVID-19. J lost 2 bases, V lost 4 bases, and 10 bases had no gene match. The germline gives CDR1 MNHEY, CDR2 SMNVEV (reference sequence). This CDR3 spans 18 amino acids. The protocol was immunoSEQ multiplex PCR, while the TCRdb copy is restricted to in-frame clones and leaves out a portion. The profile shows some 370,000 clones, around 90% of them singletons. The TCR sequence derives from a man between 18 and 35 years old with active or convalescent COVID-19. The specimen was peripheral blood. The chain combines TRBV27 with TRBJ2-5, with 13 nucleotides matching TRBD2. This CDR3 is CASSSRLAGGPAQETQYF. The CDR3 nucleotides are TGTGCCAGCAGTTCGAGACTAGCGGGGGGTCCGGCACAAGAGACCCAGTACTTC.